This TCR beta chain was obtained from a study of T cells after posttransplantation cyclophosphamide. Trimming removed 5 bases from V and 2 bases from J, with 9 bases in between. CDR1 SEHNR and CDR2 FQNEAQ come from the germline V gene (reference sequence). This CDR3 has 13 amino acids. This clone was seen many times. The table came from immunoSEQ multiplex PCR; TCRdb's copy has only in-frame clones and leaves some out. Sampling found some 39,000 clones, none seen once. The sequence was obtained from a girl aged 5-17 years in good health, CMV-negative, and a related stem cell transplant donor. Sample: PBMCs. This chain connects TRBV7-9 to TRBJ1-1; no firm D call. CDR3 sequence: CASSRSGNTEAFF. As DNA, the CDR3 is TGTGCCAGCAGCCGTTCAGGAAACACTGAAGCTTTCTTT.